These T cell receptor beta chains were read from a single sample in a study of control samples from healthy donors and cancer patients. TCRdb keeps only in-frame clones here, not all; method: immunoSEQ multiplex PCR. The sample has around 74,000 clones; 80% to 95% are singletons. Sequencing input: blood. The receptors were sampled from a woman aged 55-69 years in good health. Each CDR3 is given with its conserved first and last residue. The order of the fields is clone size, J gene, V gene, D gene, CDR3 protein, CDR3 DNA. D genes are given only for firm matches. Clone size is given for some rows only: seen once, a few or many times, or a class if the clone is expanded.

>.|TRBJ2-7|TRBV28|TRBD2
CASSLILRGLADPYEQYF
TGTGCCAGCAGTTTAATTTTAAGAGGACTAGCGGATCCCTACGAGCAGTACTTC
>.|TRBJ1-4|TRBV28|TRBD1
CASSPGGPNEKLFF
TGTGCCAGCAGTCCAGGGGGGCCTAATGAAAAACTGTTTTTT
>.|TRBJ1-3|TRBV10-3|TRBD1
CAIRGGTGTGNTIYF
TGTGCCATCAGGGGAGGGACAGGGACCGGAAACACCATATATTTT
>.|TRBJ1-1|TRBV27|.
CASRTESGLIPEAFF
TGTGCCAGCCGGACTGAGTCCGGGTTAATCCCTGAAGCTTTCTTT
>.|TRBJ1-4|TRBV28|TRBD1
CASYRGPNEKLFF
TGTGCCTCCTACAGGGGGCCGAACGAAAAACTGTTTTTT
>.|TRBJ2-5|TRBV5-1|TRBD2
CASSSTGTSGGTQYF
TGCGCCAGCAGCTCAACCGGGACTAGCGGAGGGACCCAGTACTTC
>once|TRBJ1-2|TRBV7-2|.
CASSPGRTYGYTF
TGTGCCAGCAGCCCCGGACGGACCTATGGCTACACCTTC
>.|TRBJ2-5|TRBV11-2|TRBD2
CASSLESSPSGNIIEETQYF
TGTGCCAGCAGCTTAGAGTCCTCGCCTAGCGGGAATATAATAGAAGAGACCCAGTACTTC
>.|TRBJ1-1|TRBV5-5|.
CASSLSRGIGATEAFF
TGTGCCAGCAGCTTATCTAGAGGGATTGGTGCCACTGAAGCTTTCTTT
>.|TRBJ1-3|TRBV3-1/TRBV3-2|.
CASSQLTERTIYF
TGTGCCAGCAGCCAATTGACGGAGCGCACCATATATTTT
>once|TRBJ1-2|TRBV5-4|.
CASSDTGVIGYGYTF
TGTGCCAGCAGCGACACGGGAGTCATCGGCTATGGCTACACCTTC
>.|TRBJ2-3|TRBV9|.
CASSVEVFTDTQYF
TGTGCCAGCAGCGTAGAAGTCTTCACAGATACGCAGTATTTT
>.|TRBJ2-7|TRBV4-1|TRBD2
CASSQVGLAATYEQYF
TGCGCCAGCAGCCAAGTCGGCCTAGCGGCGACCTACGAGCAGTACTTC
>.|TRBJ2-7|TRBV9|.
CASSSRDQSFQYF
TGTGCCAGCAGCTCCCGGGACCAATCCTTCCAGTACTTC
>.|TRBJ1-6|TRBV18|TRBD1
CASSPREGAAHSPLHF
TGTGCCAGCTCACCAAGGGAGGGGGCAGCTCATTCACCCCTCCACTTT
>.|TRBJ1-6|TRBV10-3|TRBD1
CAIRETGGGFNSPLHF
TGTGCCATCCGGGAGACAGGGGGAGGTTTTAATTCACCCCTCCACTTT
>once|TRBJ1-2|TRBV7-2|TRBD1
CASSSGGEGIGYTF
TGTGCCAGCAGCTCAGGGGGCGAGGGGATTGGCTACACCTTC
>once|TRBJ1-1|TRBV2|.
CASRTRGMNTEAFF
TGTGCCAGCCGTACGAGGGGGATGAACACTGAAGCTTTCTTT
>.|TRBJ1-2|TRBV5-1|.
CASSLESRSYTF
TGCGCCAGCAGCTTGGAATCACGGAGCTACACCTTC
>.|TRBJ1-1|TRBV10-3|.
CAISDQSVTEAFF
TGTGCCATCAGTGACCAAAGTGTCACTGAAGCTTTCTTT